This TCR beta chain was sequenced in a study of CD8 T cells in Susac syndrome. The germline CDR1 and CDR2 sequences are DFQATT and SNEGSKA (reference sequence). V gave up 5 bases and J gave up 1 base, with 8 bases separating them. The CDR3 runs to 12 residues. Random hexamers were used to reverse transcribe about 0.5 to 1 ug of RNA. TCRdb re-called the immunoSEQ multiplex PCR reads through MiXCR, storing one row per CDR3 protein. The sample lists roughly 130,000 distinct CDR3 sequences, 95% to 96% occurring once. Material for sequencing was CD4+ T cells from PBMCs. The chain recombines TRBV20-1 with TRBJ1-1, with D tentatively TRBD1 (6 bases). The sequence derives from a human donor with Susac syndrome. CDR3 in amino acids: CSAPRGNTEAFF. CDR3 bases: TGCAGTGCTCCCAGGGGGAACACTGAAGCTTTCTTT.